This T cell receptor beta chain comes out of a study of T-cell reconstitution after alpha-beta-depleted transplantation in children. The TCRbeta library was prepared with unique molecular identifiers. MiXCR was run by TCRdb on the PCR reads, yielding one entry per CDR3 protein. The sample lists a few hundred thousand distinct CDR3 sequences, around an eighth occurring once. This clonotype showed up just a few times. The CDR3 is 14 residues long. With 3 bases removed from V and 2 bases from J, the gap between germline ends came to 12 bases. The germline V gene has CDR1 SGHRS and CDR2 YFSETQ. The receptor was isolated from a human donor who donated a stem cell graft to a child with combined immunodeficiency. The chain employs TRBV5-1 and TRBJ2-7; D perhaps matches TRBD1 (5 bases). The specimen comprised PBMCs from the stem cell graft donor, sampled from the stem cell graft. CDR3 sequence: CASSSVGQAYEQYF. The CDR3 DNA is TGCGCCAGCAGCTCCGTCGGACAAGCCTACGAGCAGTACTTC.